This entry concerns a single TCR beta chain. The antigen is not known. V lost 9 bases and J lost 7; bases outside the gene matches: 6. The CDR3 sequence is 13 residues long. Germline V CDR1 and CDR2: MNHEY, SMNVEV (reference sequence). Repertoires were generated with immunoSEQ multiplex PCR, while TCRdb's copy carries only in-frame clones and drops some. The table lists tens of thousands of clones, roughly 95% of them singletons. Cells were CD45RO-negative CD62L-positive naive CD4 T cells sorted from PBMCs. These data come from a study of human versus mouse CDR3 diversity and MHC coevolution. Study-level findings and limits: Mice had fewer CDR3 deletions and insertions than humans on average. Human T cells were selected on six MHC II alleles. Approximately 1.7 million TCR beta clonotypes were estimated for humans, the largest repertoire.

The chain links TRBV27 to TRBJ1-4, with 9 bases fitting TRBD1. The receptor's source is a person aged 25 to 69 in good health. Sequencing used naive CD4+ T cells from blood. Documented subset: CD45RO-negative CD62L-positive naive CD4 T cells. The CDR3 loop reads CASPGQGLEKLFF. CDR3 in DNA: TGTGCCAGTCCGGGACAGGGCCTTGAAAAACTGTTTTTT.